The rows below give T cell receptor beta chains drawn from one sample of a study of cytomegalovirus exposure and HLA in healthy donors. Repertoires were generated with immunoSEQ multiplex PCR, while TCRdb's copy carries only in-frame clones and drops some. The sample contains around 100,000 clones, roughly three fifths of which appear only once. The specimen sequenced was PBMCs. The source is a man younger than 40 in good health and CMV-seropositive. The CDR3 runs from the conserved cysteine through the conserved F or W. The order of the fields is D gene, J gene, V gene, clone size, CDR3 DNA, CDR3 protein. The D gene is left open where the match is weak. Expanded clones get a size class; other rows say once, few or many, or leave the size out.

TRBD1 TRBJ1-5 TRBV19 NA TGTGCCAGTAGTTCGGCGGGACAGGGGAATCAGCCCCAGCATTTT CASSSAGQGNQPQHF
TRBD1 TRBJ1-1 TRBV19 few TGTGCCAGTATTTATTCCCCGGGACAGGTAAACACTGAAGCTTTCTTT CASIYSPGQVNTEAFF
NA TRBJ2-6 TRBV2 NA TGTGCCAGCAAGGGGGTTGGGGCCAACGTCCTGACTTTC CASKGVGANVLTF
NA TRBJ2-4 TRBV28 NA TGTGCCAGCAGGGGGGAGGGGGGAGACAGGGCCAAAAACATTCAGTACTTC CASRGEGGDRAKNIQYF
TRBD2 TRBJ2-1 TRBV6-5 many TGTGCCAGCGGGCAGCGGGGGGGTTACAATGAGCAGTTCTTC CASGQRGGYNEQFF
TRBD2 TRBJ2-5 TRBV7-2 once TGTGCCAGCAGCTTCTGGACTAGCGGGGGTAAAGAGACCCAGTACTTC CASSFWTSGGKETQYF
TRBD2 TRBJ2-5 TRBV6-5 few TGTGCCAGCAGGGGAGGGCTCGGGGAGACCCAGTACTTC CASRGGLGETQYF
NA TRBJ1-1 TRBV27 NA TGTGCCAGCAGTTTACAGGGGCCGAGAGGGGAAGCTTTCTTT CASSLQGPRGEAFF
NA TRBJ1-1 TRBV2 NA TGTGCCAGCAGTGAAGTAACAGGTGATAACACTGAAGCTTTCTTT CASSEVTGDNTEAFF
NA TRBJ2-5 TRBV5-1 NA TGCGCCAGCAGCTTGGAACTAGTGGGGTTGGAAACCCAGTACTTC CASSLELVGLETQYF
TRBD2 TRBJ2-5 TRBV5-1 NA TGCGCCAGCAGCTTGAAAGAGGTAAGAGCGGGGGAAGAGACCCAGTACTTC CASSLKEVRAGEETQYF
TRBD2 TRBJ2-3 TRBV10-1 NA TGCGCCAGCAGTGAGTCGGGTAGCGGGACAGATACGCAGTATTTT CASSESGSGTDTQYF
NA TRBJ2-7 TRBV30 few TGTGCCTGGAGTGTTAAAGGCGGGGCCTACGAGCAGTACTTC CAWSVKGGAYEQYF
NA TRBJ2-1 TRBV7-9 once TGTGCCAGCAGCTTAGTTGGAGGGCAGTTCTTC CASSLVGGQFF
TRBD2 TRBJ2-3 TRBV5-6 NA TGTGCCAGCAGCCCGGTAGCGGGGGGATTTGGAGATACGCAGTATTTT CASSPVAGGFGDTQYF
NA TRBJ1-5 TRBV10-2 NA TGCGCCAGCAGTGAGCCAGACAATCCCCAGCATTTT CASSEPDNPQHF
NA TRBJ1-1 TRBV9 few TGTGCCAGCAGCCCCATTCCCGGAGGCACTGAAGCTTTCTTT CASSPIPGGTEAFF
TRBD2 TRBJ2-7 TRBV15 NA TGTGCCACCAGGCGGCTAGCGGGGGGGTCCCTCTCCTACGAGCAGTACTTC CATRRLAGGSLSYEQYF
NA TRBJ2-7 TRBV7-9 NA TGTGCCAGCAGCTTACCGGGATTCGGCGAGCGGTACTTC CASSLPGFGERYF
TRBD1 TRBJ2-7 TRBV30 few TGTGCCTGGAGTAGGGGACAGGGGGCAAACGAGCAGTACTTC CAWSRGQGANEQYF
NA TRBJ1-3 TRBV30 NA TGTGCCTGGAGTCACACTCCGGGGGGATCTGCTGGAAACACCATATATTTT CAWSHTPGGSAGNTIYF
NA TRBJ1-1 TRBV10-3 NA TGTGCCATCAGTGGACATGGCTCTGAAGCTTTCTTT CAISGHGSEAFF
NA TRBJ1-3 TRBV6-5 NA TGTGCCAGCAGTTTGACTTGGTTGGCCTATTTT CASSLTWLAYF
NA TRBJ1-2 TRBV6-5 few TGTGCCAGCAGTTATGCCCCTTCGGGATTACTCGATGGCTACACCTTC CASSYAPSGLLDGYTF
NA TRBJ1-1 TRBV7-9 NA TGTTCCAGCAGCTTCGACCGGGGGGTGGGCACTGAAGCTTTCTTT CSSSFDRGVGTEAFF
NA TRBJ2-1 TRBV7-7 NA TGTGCTAGCAGCTTAGGGTTAGAGTCCTACAATGAGCAGTTCTTC CASSLGLESYNEQFF
NA TRBJ2-7 TRBV30 NA TGTGCCTGGAGTGGGGCCGAGTCCTACGAGCAGTACTTC CAWSGAESYEQYF
TRBD2 TRBJ2-7 TRBV13 NA TGTGCCAGCAGCTTAGCTGGACTAGCGGGGGCTTACGAGCAGTACTTC CASSLAGLAGAYEQYF
TRBD1 TRBJ1-2 TRBV5-4 NA TGTGCCAGCAGCGGGGGGACAGGGGGTGCCCTCTATGGCTACACCTTC CASSGGTGGALYGYTF
NA TRBJ2-1 TRBV6-6 NA TGTGCCAGCAGTGACAGGATTAACTACAATGAGCAGTTCTTC CASSDRINYNEQFF
NA TRBJ1-4 TRBV4-1 NA TGCGCCAGCAGCCAGGACATAAGACCCGAAGGTGAAAAACTGTTTTTT CASSQDIRPEGEKLFF
NA TRBJ2-1 TRBV23-1 NA TGCGCCAGCACCCACAGGAGGGAAGAGGAACGGGAGCAGTTCTTC CASTHRREEEREQFF
TRBD1 TRBJ2-7 TRBV4-1 NA TGCGCCAGCAGCCGAACGGGACAGGGGCCGAACGAGCAGTACTTC CASSRTGQGPNEQYF
NA TRBJ2-7 TRBV9 NA TGTGCCAGCAGCGTAGGGACGGGAACCTACGAGCAGTACTTC CASSVGTGTYEQYF
TRBD2 TRBJ2-3 TRBV29-1 few TGCAGCGTTGAAGGGGGCGGGGGGGCGGCAGATACGCAGTATTTT CSVEGGGGAADTQYF
TRBD2 TRBJ2-3 TRBV19 NA TGTGCCAGTAGCCTAGCGGGGGGGGATACGCAGTATTTT CASSLAGGDTQYF
NA TRBJ2-1 TRBV27 NA TGTGCCACCAAGGACTCCCTCGTCAATGAGCAGTTCTTC CATKDSLVNEQFF
TRBD1 TRBJ2-7 TRBV6-6 NA TGTGCCAGCAGACGTCTACAGGGGGACTACGAGCAGTACTTC CASRRLQGDYEQYF
NA TRBJ1-1 TRBV5-4 few TGTGCCAGCAGCTTGCTGACAGGAGAAGCTTTCTTT CASSLLTGEAFF
NA TRBJ1-2 TRBV25-1 NA TGTGCCAGCAGTGACGAAAAGAGTCGTGGCTACACCTTC CASSDEKSRGYTF
NA TRBJ1-2 TRBV7-9 few TGTGCCAGCAGTCTACCCGGGACTCTTGGCTACACCTTC CASSLPGTLGYTF
NA TRBJ1-2 TRBV5-4 NA TGTGCCAGCAGCTTGAGGAGTACTAACTATGGCTACACCTTC CASSLRSTNYGYTF
TRBD1 TRBJ1-5 TRBV7-2 NA TGTGCCAGCAGCGTAACCGGGACAGGGACACAGCCCCAGCATTTT CASSVTGTGTQPQHF
TRBD2 TRBJ2-1 TRBV5-6 few TGTGCCAGCAGCTTGGAGGGTAGCGGGTCCTACAATGAGCAGTTCTTC CASSLEGSGSYNEQFF
NA TRBJ1-2 TRBV5-4 NA TGTGCCAGCAGCTTGGGTGGGGAGGGAGGCTACTATGGCTACACCTTC CASSLGGEGGYYGYTF